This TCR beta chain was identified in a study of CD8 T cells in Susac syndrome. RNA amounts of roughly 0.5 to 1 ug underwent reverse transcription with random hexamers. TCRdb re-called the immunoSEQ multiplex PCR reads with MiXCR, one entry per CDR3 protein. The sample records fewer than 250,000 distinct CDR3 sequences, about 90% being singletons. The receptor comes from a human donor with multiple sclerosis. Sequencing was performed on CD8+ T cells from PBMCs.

Written as DNA, the CDR3 is TGTGCCAGCGCACAGGGCGATACGCAGTATTTT. This gives the protein CASAQGDTQYF. The chain couples TRBV9 to TRBJ2-3, with D tentatively TRBD1 (6 bases). Germline lookup yields CDR1 SGDLS and CDR2 YYNGEE. V lost 7 bases to trimming and J lost 6 bases, with 9 bases between them. This CDR3 has 11 amino acids. Full variable domain (outside the CDR3, taken from reference TRBV9 and TRBJ2-3): DSGVTQTPKHLITATGQRVTLRCSPRSGDLSVYWYQQSLDQGLQFLIQYYNGEERAKGNILERFSAQQFPDLHSELNLSSLELGDSALYFCASAQGDTQYFGPGTRLTVL.